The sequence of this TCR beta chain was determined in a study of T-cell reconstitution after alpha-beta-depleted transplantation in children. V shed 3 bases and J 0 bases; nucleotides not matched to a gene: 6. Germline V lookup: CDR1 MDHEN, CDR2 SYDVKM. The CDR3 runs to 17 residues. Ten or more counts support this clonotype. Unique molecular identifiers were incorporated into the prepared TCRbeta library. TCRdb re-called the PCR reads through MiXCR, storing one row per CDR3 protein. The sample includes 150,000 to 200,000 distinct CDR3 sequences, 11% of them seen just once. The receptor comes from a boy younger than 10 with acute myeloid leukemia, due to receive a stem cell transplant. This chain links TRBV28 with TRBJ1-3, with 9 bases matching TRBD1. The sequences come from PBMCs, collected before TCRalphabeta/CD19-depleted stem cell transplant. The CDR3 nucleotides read TGTGCCAGCAGTTTTGGGACAGGGCCCTACTCTGGAAACACCATATATTTT. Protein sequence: CASSFGTGPYSGNTIYF.